The present entry profiles one T cell receptor beta chain with its context. What this receptor recognizes is not known. The record has no base qualities; no much larger clone is one base away. The data stem from a study of Graves' ophthalmopathy and Graves' hyperthyroidism (dated by TCRdb to the late 2010s). For the study in its entirety: Peripheral blood was collected at initial diagnosis, prior to any treatment. The study used signatures of the TCR beta repertoire to tell Graves' ophthalmopathy apart from Graves' hyperthyroidism and to predict which patients would progress to ophthalmopathy. In total, approximately 140 blood samples were TCR-sequenced: around 42 ophthalmopathy, 80 or so hyperthyroidism and some 17 hyperthyroidism-to-ophthalmopathy patients. A discovery set of 100 patients (43 ophthalmopathy, about 55 stable hyperthyroidism) was enrolled to explore V-J signatures distinguishing ophthalmopathy from hyperthyroidism. The independent validation cohort included around 19 hyperthyroidism patients plus 17 patients who later progressed from hyperthyroidism to ophthalmopathy. T-cell repertoires of thyroid tissue and blood were compared in about six hyperthyroidism patients. After sampling, hyperthyroidism patients received methimazole starting at 30 mg daily, and ophthalmopathy patients received high-dose intravenous methylprednisolone. What the research found in general, with its limitations: In cross-validation, the 13-signature model distinguished ophthalmopathy from stable hyperthyroidism with approximately 90% sensitivity and roughly 81% specificity, and in the test set the corresponding values were approximately 80% and 75%. No statistical method was used to set the sample size in advance, and the investigators knew which group each participant was assigned to. In validation, the model predicted ophthalmopathy progression with about 64% sensitivity and 72.22% specificity; fewer than 15 predicted patients were CT-confirmed with GO in a median of approximately 6.2 months. Most expanded thyroid clonotypes with frequency above 0.001 were also detected in blood, suggesting blood repertoires may reflect the thyroid immune response.

The ophthalmopathy patients had moderately to severely active disease, with a Clinical Activity Score of 3 or higher, a NOSPECS grade of 4 or higher, and a disease duration of less than 3 months. Patients with other autoimmune diseases, uncontrolled infections, pregnancy or lactation were excluded. Clinical symptoms, serum thyroxine, TRAb, thyroid ultrasound and orbital computed tomography formed the basis of the diagnosis. PBMCs were isolated from around 10 ml of fresh peripheral blood by Ficoll-Paque density gradient centrifugation. Total RNA was extracted with Trizol reagent and quality-checked on an Agilent 2100 Bioanalyzer. For repertoire sequencing, the TCR beta CDR3 regions were amplified from RNA transcripts. A first-round RT-PCR used HTBI primers with the Qiagen OneStep RT-PCR kit, followed by a second-round multiplex PCR, size selection and purification. Libraries were sequenced on an Illumina HiSeq2000 using paired-end 100 bp reads. Per the authors' processing: SOAPnuke was used to process the reads, throwing out any read that had adapters, had uncalled bases, had a mean Phred below 15, or lacked an exact constant-primer or identifier match. COPE v1.2.5 was used to merge the high-quality paired reads. Clonotypes were defined as unique nucleotide sequences and were aligned to IMGT TRB V, D and J references using MiTCR v1.1. Analysis was restricted to V-J combinations with a frequency above 0.0001, which covered roughly 99% of repertoires. For each V-J combination, a TCR clonal expansion and chaos score was defined as the ratio of F50 clonal expansion to chaos observed in the TCRdist matrix. Welch's t-statistics and random forest were used to narrow the features down to more than 10 V-J combinations, which were then fed into a naive Bayes classifier. Thyroid-blood repertoire similarity was quantified with the Morisita-Horn index. The public reads were reanalyzed by TCRdb: fastp trimming at Q25, MiXCR alignment, in-frame beta chains only. Duplicate CDR3 protein sequences are folded into a single record with the most common DNA and genes. TCRdb's processing, not the authors' own work, is the source of the V and J calls. The sample yields 650,000 to 800,000 distinct CDR3 sequences; about 41% were counted once. Over 2.5% of the sample belongs to the ten largest clones.

The trim is 0 bases for V and 5 bases for J, with a gap of 7 bases between the germline ends. The CDR3, cysteine through phenylalanine, is 13 amino acids long. Only the CDR3 region is kept as DNA, spanning 39 bases read in frame from base 1. For CDR1 and CDR2, the germline V gene lists LGHNT and FRNRAP. This TCR derives from an adult man with Graves' ophthalmopathy. The sequence links TRBV12-5 to TRBJ2-5; too little of a D gene remains to name it. The sequencing input was peripheral blood. The CDR3 has the sequence CASGLVPGETQYF. In nucleotide form, the sequence is TGTGCTAGTGGTTTGGTACCCGGGGAGACCCAGTACTTC.